Given below is one T cell receptor beta chain in context. These data belong to a study of TIL therapy for anti-PD-1-resistant metastatic lung cancer. On the study more broadly: Most patients had lung adenocarcinoma; a handful of tumors were EGFR-mutant, two ALK-rearranged; half smoked currently or formerly. By whole-exome sequencing, median non-synonymous tumor mutation burden was more than 1.2 mutations per megabase.

Sequencing used immunoSEQ v3. The assay was immunoSEQ multiplex PCR, and TCRdb's table has in-frame clones only and misses some. The sample has tens of thousands of clones, more than 60% seen once. V dropped 5 bases and J dropped 2 bases, with 16 bases sitting between them. There are 17 residues in the CDR3. CDR1 is SGHVS and CDR2 is FQNEAQ in the germline V gene. As for time point: pre-treatment sample, taken before nivolumab and TIL therapy. This clonotype originated in a person aged 25-79 years with non-small cell lung cancer. The source was blood, collected at baseline. The chain employs TRBV7-8 and TRBJ2-6; D unresolved. The CDR3 sequence: CASSPPLRWPGANVLTF. In DNA, the CDR3 is TGTGCCAGCAGCCCCCCCCTACGGTGGCCTGGGGCCAACGTCCTGACTTTC.